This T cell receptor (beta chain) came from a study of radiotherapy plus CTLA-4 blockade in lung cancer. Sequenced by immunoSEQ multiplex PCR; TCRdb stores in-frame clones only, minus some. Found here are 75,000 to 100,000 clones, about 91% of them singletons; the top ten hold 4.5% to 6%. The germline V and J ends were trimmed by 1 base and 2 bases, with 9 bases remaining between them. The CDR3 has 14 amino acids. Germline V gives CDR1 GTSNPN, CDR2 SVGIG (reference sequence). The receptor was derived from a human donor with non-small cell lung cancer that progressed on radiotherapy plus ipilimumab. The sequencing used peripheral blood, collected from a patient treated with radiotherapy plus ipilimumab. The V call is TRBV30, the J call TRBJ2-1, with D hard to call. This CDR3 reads CAWSGPEAYNEQFF. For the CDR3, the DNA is TGTGCCTGGAGTGGCCCCGAGGCCTACAATGAGCAGTTCTTC.